This TCR beta chain is from a study of cytomegalovirus exposure and HLA in healthy donors. Study at large: Of around 400 genotyped donors, roughly 76% grouped in the Caucasian-associated ancestry cluster. The study's findings and limits: In vitro confirmation showed three CMV-associated chains to be CMV antigen specific. The study reported that TCR beta sequences accurately predicted HLA-A and HLA-B alleles in most subjects.

As for this clone: Its target is not known.

PCR primers comprised 60 Vbeta and 13 Jbeta primers. Sequencing was performed with immunoSEQ multiplex PCR; in TCRdb, only in-frame clones are kept and a portion is missing. The sample includes 77,000 or so clones, roughly 79% of them seen just once. The source material was PBMCs. The receptor comes from a man aged 35-49 years in good health and CMV-seronegative.

The CDR3 loop is CASSIGGRGTYDRAFF. Written as DNA, the CDR3 is TGTGCCAGTAGTATAGGCGGACGGGGTACCTACGACAGGGCTTTCTTT. The chain carries TRBV19 and TRBJ1-1; D possibly corresponds to TRBD1 (6 bases). The germline CDR1 and CDR2 sequences are LNHDA and SQIVND (reference sequence). V dropped 1 base and J dropped 11 bases, with 23 bases sitting between them. This CDR3 region has 16 residues.